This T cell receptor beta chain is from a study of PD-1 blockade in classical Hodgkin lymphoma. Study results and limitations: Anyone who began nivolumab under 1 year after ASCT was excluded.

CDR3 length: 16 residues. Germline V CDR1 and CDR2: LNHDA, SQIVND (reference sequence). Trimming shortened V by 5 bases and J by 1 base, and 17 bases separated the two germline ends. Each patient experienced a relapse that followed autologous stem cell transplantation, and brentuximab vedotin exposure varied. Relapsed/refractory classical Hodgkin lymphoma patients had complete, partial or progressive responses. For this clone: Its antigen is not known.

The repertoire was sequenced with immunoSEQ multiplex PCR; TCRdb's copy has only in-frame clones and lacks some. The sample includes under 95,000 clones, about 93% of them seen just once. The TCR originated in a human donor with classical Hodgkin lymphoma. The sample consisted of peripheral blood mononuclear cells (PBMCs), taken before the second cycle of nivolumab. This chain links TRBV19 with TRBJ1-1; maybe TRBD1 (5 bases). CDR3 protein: CASSDPWGVTNTEAFF. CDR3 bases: TGTGCCAGTAGTGACCCTTGGGGGGTAACGAACACTGAAGCTTTCTTT.